This TCR beta chain was found in a study of STAT5B mutations in CD4+ large granular lymphocyte leukemia. Overall study findings and caveats: TRBV06-family usage was enriched in top patient clones (8/27) versus controls (2/35). CD4-sorted patient repertoires seemed more clonal than healthy CD4+ repertoires.

Regarding this clone: As yet, its antigen is unknown.

CDR1 is KGHSH and CDR2 is LQKENI in the germline V gene. After removal of 2 bases from V and 4 bases from J, the junction contained 7 bases not matched to a gene. There are 15 residues in the CDR3. Profiled with immunoSEQ multiplex PCR; TCRdb holds only in-frame clones, not every one. The profile covers tens of thousands of clones, with 70% to 75% appearing a single time and 0.29% taken by the ten largest. This receptor was obtained from a human donor in good health. The sample comprised CD4+ T cells from blood buffy coats. The genes are TRBV18 and TRBJ2-7; TRBD2 matches at 8 bases. The DNA for the CDR3 is TGTGCCAGCTCACCAATTGCGGGCGGGAGGTACGAGCAGTACTTC. Residues: CASSPIAGGRYEQYF.